Each of the 19 T cell receptor beta chains below was sequenced from the same sample in a study of blood T cell repertoires in COVID-19. Sequencing used immunoSEQ multiplex PCR; TCRdb keeps in-frame clones, though not all of them. In the table there are about 21,000 clones, approximately 84% of which are singletons. The sequenced sample consisted of peripheral blood. These receptors came from a human donor with active COVID-19. The donor label of this sample is uncertain.

The count of this clone is one. The chain links TRBV7-2 to TRBJ2-5; 8 bases match TRBD2. The CDR3 extends over 15 amino acids. The ends lost 5 bases at V and 7 bases at J; junction bases unmatched: 12. Germline loops: CDR1 SGHTA, CDR2 FQGNSA. The CDR3 bases are TGTGCCAGCAGCCCGCGGACTAGCCCCACAGGGACCCAGTACTTC. Protein: CASSPRTSPTGTQYF.

The chain has TRBV13 and TRBJ1-1; 9 nucleotides align to TRBD1. CDR3 length: 15 residues. CDR1 is PRHDT and CDR2 is FYEKMQ in the germline V gene (reference sequence). The V and J ends lost 3 bases and 1 base, in that order; junction bases with no gene match: 3. The CDR3 loop is CASSLGQGSNTEAFF. DNA for the CDR3: TGTGCCAGCAGCTTGGGACAGGGTTCGAACACTGAAGCTTTCTTT.

The chain carries TRBV19 and TRBJ2-2; D might be TRBD2 (7 bases). The germline gives CDR1 LNHDA, CDR2 SQIVND (reference sequence). The V gene lost 5 bases and the J gene lost 6 bases, with 16 bases spanning the gap. CDR3 size: 15 residues. The DNA for the CDR3 is TGTGCCAGTAGTGTCGGGGGGCGTAGCGCCGGGGAGCTGTTTTTT. It translates to CASSVGGRSAGELFF. Combining the CDR3 with reference TRBV19 and TRBJ2-2 gives the whole variable domain DGGITQSPKYLFRKEGQNVTLSCEQNLNHDAMYWYRQDPGQGLRLIYYSQIVNDFQKGDIAEGYSVSREKKESFPLTVTSAQKNPTAFYLCASSVGGRSAGELFFGEGSRLTVL.

A single count supports this clone. The chain has TRBV11-3 and TRBJ2-7, with 8 bases matching TRBD1. Trimming took 4 bases from V and 9 from J; bases not matched to a gene: 11. Germline CDR1 is SGHNT and CDR2 is YENEEA. The CDR3 runs to 14 residues. In DNA, the CDR3 is TGTGCCAGCAGCTCCGGGACAGGAACTAGCCGGCAGTACTTC. Protein product: CASSSGTGTSRQYF.

This chain joins TRBV7-2 and TRBJ2-7; 10 bases match TRBD1. With V trimmed by 0 bases and J by 0 bases, 5 bases remained unmatched. The CDR3 covers 17 residues. Germline V gene data show CDR1 as SGHTA and CDR2 as FQGNSA. The CDR3 reads CASSLAGGQGTSYEQYF. The DNA for the CDR3 is TGTGCCAGCAGCTTAGCTGGGGGACAGGGGACCTCCTACGAGCAGTACTTC.

This chain uses TRBV6-5 with TRBJ2-3, with D perhaps TRBD1 (5 bases). The CDR3 runs 12 residues. V was clipped by 4 bases and J by 9 bases, with 11 bases between them. The germline gives CDR1 MNHEY, CDR2 SVGAGI. CDR3 amino acids: CASSFSQGTQYF. DNA for the CDR3: TGTGCCAGCAGTTTCAGCCAGGGCACGCAGTATTTT.

This chain connects TRBV7-3 to TRBJ2-3; D uncertain. This CDR3 has 13 residues. The V gene's germline CDR1 is SGHTA and CDR2 FQGTGA. Trimming left V 1 base short and J 4 bases short, with 6 bases between. This CDR3 reads CASSLISSDTQYF. The DNA of the CDR3 is TGTGCCAGCAGCTTAATCTCTTCAGATACGCAGTATTTT.

The chain carries TRBV7-3 and TRBJ2-2; maybe TRBD2 (6 bases). Per germline, CDR1 SGHTA and CDR2 FQGTGA. The V and J ends lost 5 bases and 0 bases respectively, with 16 bases between them. The CDR3 has 17 residues. In DNA form, the CDR3 reads TGTGCCAGCAGCCCATCCCCCGGGACTTCGAACACCGGGGAGCTGTTTTTT. It encodes CASSPSPGTSNTGELFF.

The chain combines TRBV11-2 with TRBJ2-1; 7 nucleotides match TRBD2. The CDR3 sequence is 15 residues long. The V segment lost 1 base and the J segment 5 bases; nucleotides outside the gene matches: 5. Germline loops: CDR1 SGHAT, CDR2 FQNNGV. Here the CDR3 reads CASSLGASGNNEQFF. CDR3 nucleotide sequence: TGTGCCAGCAGCTTAGGGGCTAGCGGAAACAATGAGCAGTTCTTC.

The V and J genes are TRBV10-3 and TRBJ2-7, with TRBD1 matching over 11 bases. V shed 3 bases, J shed 6 bases, and the junction held 7 bases outside the gene matches. The CDR3 extends over 15 amino acids. From germline, CDR1 is ENHRY and CDR2 SYGVKD. Here the CDR3 reads CAISDRGQGAVEQYF. CDR3 bases: TGTGCCATCAGTGACCGAGGACAGGGGGCTGTCGAGCAGTACTTC.

The chain recombines TRBV10-3 with TRBJ2-4, with D perhaps TRBD1 (6 bases). This CDR3 spans 15 amino acids. Germline loops: CDR1 ENHRY, CDR2 SYGVKD. V shed 3 bases and J shed 6 bases, with 15 bases lying between them. The CDR3 nucleotides read TGTGCCATCAGTGACTCTGGGGGCGTTTCAAACATTCAGTACTTC. Translation: CAISDSGGVSNIQYF.

The J gene is TRBJ2-5, the V gene TRBV3-1 (or the pseudogene TRBV3-2); D ambiguous. This CDR3 is 13 amino acids long. Germline CDR1 LGHDT, CDR2 YNNKEL (reference sequence). V was clipped by 4 bases and J by 4 bases, with 10 bases between them. In DNA, the CDR3 is TGTGCCAGCAGCCGAGGCCCCCCAGAGACCCAGTACTTC. Amino acids: CASSRGPPETQYF.

V and J are TRBV4-1 and TRBJ2-1; D is undetermined. CDR3 length: 12 amino acids. Between the trimmed V and J ends, which lost 3 bases and 6 bases, there was a span of 6 bases. Germline V gene lookup returns CDR1 MGHRA and CDR2 YSYEKL. The DNA for the CDR3 is TGCGCCAGCAGCCATTTGAGCAATGAGCAGTTCTTC. It yields the protein CASSHLSNEQFF.

The J gene is TRBJ1-1, the V gene TRBV12-2; the table gives TRBD1 as D, unverified against the DNA. TRBV12-2 is a listed pseudogene. There are 14 residues in the CDR3. Here the CDR3 reads CASRKETVPTEAFF. DNA of the CDR3: TGTGCAAGTCGCAAGGAGACAGTTCCCACTGAAGCTTTCTTT.

CDR3 sequence: CASSQGQGGQGWGNEQFF. The CDR3 DNA sequence: TGCGCCAGCAGCCAAGGACAGGGCGGGCAGGGGTGGGGAAATGAGCAGTTCTTC. The chain combines TRBV4-1 with TRBJ2-1, with TRBD1 matching over 7 bases. V shed 1 base and J 7 bases; nucleotides not matched to a gene: 16. The CDR3 covers 18 residues. The V gene's germline CDR1 is MGHRA and CDR2 YSYEKL.

CDR3 nucleotide sequence: TGTGCAACCGGGACAGGAATTTACAATGAGCAGTTCTTC. This sequence encodes CATGTGIYNEQFF. The genes are TRBV7-2 and TRBJ2-1, with 8 bases aligning to TRBD1. CDR3 length equals 13 residues. The V gene's germline CDR1 is SGHTA and CDR2 FQGNSA.

J is TRBJ2-7 and V is TRBV4-2, with D perhaps matching TRBD2 (7 bases). The CDR3 loop spans 13 amino acids. Germline loops: CDR1 LGHNA, CDR2 YNFKEQ. V was cut by 4 bases and J by 2 bases, with 9 bases left in between. The CDR3: CASSPGGPYEQYF. The CDR3 DNA is TGTGCCAGCAGCCCCGGGGGGCCCTACGAGCAGTACTTC.

The chain combines TRBV30 with TRBJ1-1; possible D gene TRBD1, 6 bases. This CDR3 is 13 amino acids long. Trimming removed 3 bases from V and 4 bases from J, with 12 bases in between. CDR1 is GTSNPN, CDR2 SVGIG, per germline (reference sequence). The CDR3 nucleotides are TGTGCCTGGAGAGGGGGATTGGGCACTGAAGCTTTCTTT. It translates to CAWRGGLGTEAFF.

CDR3 residues: CASSSTGTGELFF. The CDR3 nucleotides read TGTGCCAGCAGTTCGACAGGGACCGGGGAGCTGTTTTTT. The chain has TRBV28 and TRBJ2-2, with 7 bases aligning to TRBD1. The CDR3 spans 13 residues. With V trimmed by 4 bases and J by 5 bases, 1 base remained unmatched. Germline assignment: CDR1 MDHEN and CDR2 SYDVKM.